This TCR beta chain came from a study of blood T cells in healthy people across ages. Study-wide points: Unsorted PBMC input precluded a conclusive naive versus antigen-experienced comparison.

Turning to this clonotype: Its antigen is undetermined.

The V gene's germline CDR1 is SGHTA and CDR2 FQGNSA. The CDR3 totals 16 residues. Through a sample-barcoded 5' primer and a J-beta primer mix, a second PCR was run for 7 to 11 cycles. Sequencing recovered at least 3 million CDR3-containing paired-end reads from each sample. TCRdb re-analysed the 5' RACE reads in MiXCR, keeping a single row per CDR3 protein. The table has hundreds of thousands of distinct CDR3 sequences, roughly 44% seen once; the top ten hold roughly a fifth. The gene calls are TRBV7-2 and TRBJ2-4; D is ambiguous. With the DNA end fitting TRBJ2-7 better, the J assignment may be wrong. The TCR originated in a man in his 60s in good health. The sequenced sample was blood. CDR3 amino acids: CASSLARLGLTYEQYF. The DNA for the CDR3 is TGTGCCAGCAGCTTAGCGCGACTCGGGCTCACCTACGAGCAGTACTTC.